This TCR beta chain was recovered during a study of T cell responses to AZD1222 COVID-19 vaccine. The study, taken as a whole, reports: Just 5 to 7 AZD1222 recipients were seropositive at baseline. The peak T cell response came first, and repertoires were sampled only after it. Spike-specific TCR breadth and depth grew following two AZD1222 doses.

V was clipped by 2 bases and J by 1 base, with 6 bases between them. The CDR3 has 13 residues. CDR1 and CDR2 from the germline V gene are SGDLS and YYNGEE. Notes on this clone: Its cognate antigen is unknown.

Assay: immunoSEQ multiplex PCR; the TCRdb copy retains only in-frame clones and omits some. The profile shows about 53,000 clones, roughly 84% of them singletons. This sample comprised peripheral blood, obtained on day 0 of AZD1222 vaccination. The chain combines TRBV9 with TRBJ1-1; unclear D gene. The clonotype was recovered from an adult in good health. The CDR3 loop reads CASSVATNTEAFF. DNA of the CDR3: TGTGCCAGCAGCGTCGCAACGAACACTGAAGCTTTCTTT.